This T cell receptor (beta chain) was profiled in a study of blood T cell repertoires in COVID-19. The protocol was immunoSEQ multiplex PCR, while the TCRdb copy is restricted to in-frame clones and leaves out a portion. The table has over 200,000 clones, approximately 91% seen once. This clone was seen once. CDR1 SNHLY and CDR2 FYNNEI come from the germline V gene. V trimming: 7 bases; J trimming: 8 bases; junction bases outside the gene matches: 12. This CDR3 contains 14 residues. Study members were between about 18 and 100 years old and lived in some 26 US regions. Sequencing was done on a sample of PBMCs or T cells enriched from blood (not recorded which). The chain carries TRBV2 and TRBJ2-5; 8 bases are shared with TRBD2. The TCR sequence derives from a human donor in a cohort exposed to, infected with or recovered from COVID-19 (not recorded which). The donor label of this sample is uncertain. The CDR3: CASKTPTSEPTQYF. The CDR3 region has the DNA TGTGCCAGCAAGACCCCGACTAGCGAGCCCACCCAGTACTTC.